The TCR beta chain under discussion was sequenced for a study of T cell responses to AZD1222 COVID-19 vaccine. Sequencing used immunoSEQ multiplex PCR; TCRdb keeps in-frame clones, though not all of them. The sample has roughly 93,000 clones; nearly 90% are singletons. On this clone itself: Its antigen is still unknown.

The V end was cut by 4 bases, the J end by 4 bases, with 14 bases between. Germline CDR1 SNHLY, CDR2 FYNNEI. This CDR3 comprises 15 residues. Overall study findings and caveats: Among spike-specific TCRs, nearly half reportedly target unmutated variant regions. The breadth and depth of Spike-specific TCRs increased once two AZD1222 doses had been given.

The chain combines TRBV2 with TRBJ1-5; D is uncertain. The clonotype originates from an adult in good health. Material: peripheral blood, obtained on day 0 of AZD1222 vaccination. In DNA form, the CDR3 reads TGTGCCAGCAGTGGGGCGGTTATAGGGAATCAGCCCCAGCATTTT. It encodes CASSGAVIGNQPQHF. Full variable domain (remainder filled in from reference TRBV2 and TRBJ1-5): EPEVTQTPSHQVTQMGQEVILRCVPISNHLYFYWYRQILGQKVEFLVSFYNNEISEKSEIFDDQFSVERPDGSNFTLKIRSTKLEDSAMYFCASSGAVIGNQPQHFGDGTRLSIL.